The 26 T cell receptor beta chains listed next were all sequenced from one sample in a study of identical twins. TCRdb reprocessed the 5' RACE reads via MiXCR and lists one record per CDR3 protein. The sample records some 460,000 distinct CDR3 sequences, approximately 15% being singletons. These data were also filed under a second study, of yellow fever vaccine responses in identical twins.

Sequencing was carried out using CD4+ T cells sorted from blood. The receptor source for this set is a woman between 18 and 30 years old in good health.

The chain recombines TRBV5-1 with TRBJ2-3; possible D gene TRBD2, 5 bases. The CDR3 totals 14 residues. Germline lookup yields CDR1 SGHRS and CDR2 YFSETQ. V was shortened by 2 bases and J by 0 bases, with 7 bases between the two germline ends. CDR3 DNA: TGCGCCAGCAGCTTTCTAGCAAGCACAGATACGCAGTATTTT. Encoded protein: CASSFLASTDTQYF.

The chain has TRBV5-1 and TRBJ2-1, with unresolved D. The CDR3 loop spans 14 amino acids. Germline V gene sequence: CDR1 SGHRS, CDR2 YFSETQ. Trimming shortened V by 3 bases and J by 3 bases, and 10 bases separated the two germline ends. The CDR3 region has the DNA TGCGCCAGCAGCTCAACTCAATTCTACAATGAGCAGTTCTTC. It encodes CASSSTQFYNEQFF.

The chain uses TRBV7-2 and TRBJ1-1; D ambiguous. Per germline, CDR1 SGHTA and CDR2 FQGNSA. V was pared by 5 bases and J by 1 base, with 8 bases between. The CDR3 is 13 residues long. Here the CDR3 DNA reads TGTGCCAGCAGCGAGGCCCAGAACACTGAAGCTTTCTTT. It codes for CASSEAQNTEAFF.

This clonotype appeared a few times. V is TRBV28 and J is TRBJ2-7, with D possibly TRBD2 on 6 matching bases. The CDR3 totals 13 residues. Trimming removed 7 bases from V and 4 bases from J, with 14 bases in between. Germline loops: CDR1 MDHEN, CDR2 SYDVKM. CDR3 bases: TGTGCCAGCATGAGGGACTCCCAATACGAGCAGTACTTC. As protein: CASMRDSQYEQYF.

This clonotype came up many times. This chain joins TRBV20-1 and TRBJ2-7; 10 bases align to TRBD2. This CDR3 comprises 12 residues. Germline V gives CDR1 DFQATT, CDR2 SNEGSKA (reference sequence). With V trimmed by 5 bases and J by 6 bases, 4 bases remained unmatched. CDR3 nucleotides: TGCAGTGCTGACCTAGCGGGAGTCGAGCAGTACTTC. Protein product: CSADLAGVEQYF.

J is TRBJ2-4 and V is TRBV6-5; maybe TRBD2 (5 bases). This CDR3 region has 16 residues. V dropped 0 bases and J dropped 11 bases, with 20 bases sitting between them. Germline V lookup: CDR1 MNHEY, CDR2 SVGAGI. In DNA, the CDR3 is TGTGCCAGCAGTTACTCCCCCACCCGGGGAGATAGGGTTCAGTACTTC. Translated: CASSYSPTRGDRVQYF.

This chain joins TRBV11-2 and TRBJ2-2, with TRBD2 identical over 12 bases. CDR3 length: 18 residues. J was trimmed by 4 bases and V by 0 bases; bases with no gene match: 6. Germline CDR1 reads SGHAT; CDR2 reads FQNNGV. The CDR3 sequence: CASSLEGGLAGTTGELFF. In DNA form, the CDR3 reads TGTGCCAGCAGCTTAGAAGGTGGACTAGCGGGGACCACCGGGGAGCTGTTTTTT. The full variable domain, rest sourced from reference TRBV11-2 and TRBJ2-2, is EAGVAQSPRYKIIEKRQSVAFWCNPISGHATLYWYQQILGQGPKLLIQFQNNGVVDDSQLPKDRFSAERLKGVDSTLKIQPAKLEDSAVYLCASSLEGGLAGTTGELFFGEGSRLTVL.

This chain connects TRBV4-2 to TRBJ2-7; 7 bases map to TRBD1. The V segment lost 5 bases and the J segment 2 bases; nucleotides outside the gene matches: 12. The CDR3 has 16 residues. In germline, CDR1 is LGHNA, CDR2 YNFKEQ. Here the CDR3 DNA reads TGTGCCAGCAGCGAAGCCCCGGGACAGCATACCTACGAGCAGTACTTC. Encoded protein: CASSEAPGQHTYEQYF.

This clonotype was seen a few times. The V gene is TRBV4-1, the J gene TRBJ2-7; D ambiguous. Germline V CDR1 and CDR2: MGHRA, YSYEKL. This CDR3 has 14 amino acids. V lost 1 base and J lost 3, with 10 bases in between. The DNA for the CDR3 is TGCGCCAGCAGCCAAGCTGGACGGAACTACGAGCAGTACTTC. Its translation: CASSQAGRNYEQYF.

This clonotype was counted between two and nine times. The rearrangement links TRBV5-1 to TRBJ2-3; D gene ambiguous. This CDR3 is 16 amino acids long. V lost 1 base, J lost 2 bases, and 14 bases lay in between. CDR1 and CDR2 from the germline V gene are SGHRS and YFSETQ. The CDR3: CASSLKGRSLTDTQYF. The CDR3, as DNA: TGCGCCAGCAGCTTGAAAGGGCGCTCCCTCACAGATACGCAGTATTTT.

This clonotype occurred a few times. This chain joins TRBV5-1 and TRBJ2-2, with 8 nucleotides matching TRBD2. The junction had 3 bases not matched to a gene; V was cut back by 3 bases and J by 2 bases. CDR3 length: 15 residues. Germline loops: CDR1 SGHRS, CDR2 YFSETQ. The CDR3 nucleotides are TGCGCCAGCAGCTCGGGACTAGTAAACACCGGGGAGCTGTTTTTT. Its protein product is CASSSGLVNTGELFF.

The chain uses TRBV12-3 or TRBV12-4 and TRBJ2-1; 7 bases align to TRBD1. The V and J ends lost 2 bases and 5 bases, in that order; junction bases with no gene match: 6. This CDR3 contains 15 residues. CDR3 protein: CASSLHGQVNNEQFF. The CDR3 DNA reads TGTGCCAGCAGTTTACACGGACAGGTAAACAATGAGCAGTTCTTC.

In its sample, this clonotype was seen many times. The V call is TRBV29-1, the J call TRBJ2-4; D is uncertain. The ends were cut back, 1 base at V and 0 bases at J, with 4 bases in the middle. This CDR3 is 13 amino acids long. The germline CDR1 and CDR2 sequences are SQVTM and ANQGSEA. This CDR3 is CSVEGAAKNIQYF. CDR3 bases: TGCAGCGTTGAAGGTGCAGCCAAAAACATTCAGTACTTC.

This clonotype appeared many times. This chain connects TRBV27 to TRBJ2-7, with D tentatively TRBD1 (5 bases). The germline V gene encodes CDR1 MNHEY and CDR2 SMNVEV (reference sequence). V was trimmed by 6 bases and J by 2 bases, leaving 11 bases between them. This CDR3 has 13 amino acids. CDR3 sequence (DNA): TGTGCCAGCAGGGCCAGGGCAACCTACGAGCAGTACTTC. It encodes CASRARATYEQYF.

There are a few counts of this clonotype. The chain is built from TRBV20-1 and TRBJ2-3; 7 bases fit TRBD2. Unmatched junction bases numbered 17, after V lost 4 bases and J lost 7 bases. CDR3 length: 16 amino acids. CDR1 and CDR2 from the germline V gene are DFQATT and SNEGSKA (reference sequence). CDR3 sequence reads: CSANRAGLSSVYTQYF. CDR3 sequence (DNA): TGCAGTGCTAATCGAGCGGGATTAAGCAGTGTATATACGCAGTATTTT.

The chain recombines TRBV6-5 with TRBJ2-2; D perhaps matches TRBD1 (5 bases). V dropped 0 bases and J dropped 7 bases, with 9 bases sitting between them. Germline CDR1 and CDR2: MNHEY and SVGAGI. This CDR3 spans 14 amino acids. The CDR3 DNA is TGTGCCAGCAGTTACTCAGTCAGGGACGGGGAGCTGTTTTTT. This codes for CASSYSVRDGELFF.

This clonotype was counted only a few times. This chain links TRBV4-2 with TRBJ2-1; D tentatively fits TRBD1 or TRBD2 (6 bases each). CDR3 length equals 17 residues. V gave up 4 bases and J gave up 4 bases, with 20 bases separating them. The V gene's germline CDR1 is LGHNA and CDR2 YNFKEQ. CDR3 residues: CASSPRRVGGQYNEQFF. In DNA form, the CDR3 reads TGTGCCAGCAGCCCTAGACGGGTGGGGGGCCAATACAATGAGCAGTTCTTC.

This clonotype turned up a few times. The chain recombines TRBV3-1 with TRBJ2-5; no definite D call. The CDR3 totals 13 residues. CDR1 LGHDT and CDR2 YNNKEL come from the germline V gene (reference sequence). Trimming cost V 4 bases and J 4 bases, with 10 bases left between them. The CDR3 loop reads CASSPAMGETQYF. CDR3 DNA sequence: TGTGCCAGCAGCCCAGCCATGGGAGAGACCCAGTACTTC.

The table lists this clonotype with a few counts. This chain joins TRBV28 and TRBJ1-1; D ambiguous. The V gene lost 0 bases and the J gene lost 1 base, with 9 bases spanning the gap. Germline V lookup: CDR1 MDHEN, CDR2 SYDVKM. CDR3 size: 15 residues. CDR3 sequence: CASSLWAGQNTEAFF. In DNA form, the CDR3 reads TGTGCCAGCAGTTTATGGGCTGGGCAGAACACTGAAGCTTTCTTT.

This clonotype occurred many times. The chain employs TRBV20-1 and TRBJ2-6; D gene ambiguous. Germline CDR1 and CDR2: DFQATT and SNEGSKA (reference sequence). V lost 6 bases and J lost 2, with 5 bases in between. The CDR3 consists of 12 residues. The DNA for the CDR3 is TGCAGTGCATTCGCTGGGGCCAACGTCCTGACTTTC. It yields the protein CSAFAGANVLTF.

The chain joins TRBV12-3 or TRBV12-4 to TRBJ2-3; possible D gene TRBD2, 6 bases. This CDR3 is built from 15 residues. V was pared by 5 bases and J by 0 bases, with 12 bases between. The CDR3 protein is CASSISGSSTDTQYF. The CDR3 coding sequence is TGTGCCAGCAGTATTAGCGGTTCTAGCACAGATACGCAGTATTTT.

In this sample, this clonotype turned up a few times. The V call is TRBV12-3 or TRBV12-4, the J call TRBJ2-2; the match to TRBD1 covers 8 bases. The ends lost 2 bases at V and 5 bases at J; junction bases unmatched: 4. The CDR3 runs 15 residues. The CDR3: CASSLQTGVTGELFF. The CDR3 DNA reads TGTGCCAGCAGTTTACAGACAGGGGTGACCGGGGAGCTGTTTTTT.

This clonotype was detected a few times. V usage is TRBV5-1 and J usage is TRBJ1-5; the match to TRBD1 covers 12 bases. V was pared by 4 bases and J by 7 bases, with 6 bases of the junction left unmatched. CDR3 size: 15 residues. Germline CDR1 reads SGHRS; CDR2 reads YFSETQ. The DNA of the CDR3 is TGCGCCAGCAGCCTGGGACAGGGGGCACGGCAGCCCCAGCATTTT. Translating gives CASSLGQGARQPQHF.

This clonotype was counted between two and nine times. The chain couples TRBV6-5 to TRBJ2-2; D possibly corresponds to TRBD1 (5 bases). V was clipped by 2 bases and J by 6 bases, with 16 bases between them. CDR1 is MNHEY and CDR2 is SVGAGI in the germline V gene. The CDR3 loop spans 16 amino acids. The CDR3 loop reads CASSYRSRAGPGELFF. As DNA, the CDR3 is TGTGCCAGCAGTTACCGTTCCAGGGCTGGCCCCGGGGAGCTGTTTTTT.

The sample holds many counts of this clonotype. This sequence joins TRBV5-1 and TRBJ2-3; 10 bases align to TRBD2. Germline trimming cut 3 bases from V and 2 bases from J; bases unmatched to any gene: 21. Per the germline V gene, CDR1 is SGHRS and CDR2 is YFSETQ. CDR3 size: 21 residues. CDR3 sequence (DNA): TGCGCCAGCAGCTCCTTACAGGGGGATTCGGCTAGCGGGAGATTCACAGATACGCAGTATTTT. This codes for CASSSLQGDSASGRFTDTQYF.

CDR3 sequence reads: CAISDIQTYEQYF. In DNA form, the CDR3 reads TGTGCCATCAGTGATATACAAACCTACGAGCAGTACTTC. The chain links TRBV10-3 to TRBJ2-7; D call uncertain. V was clipped by 3 bases and J by 2 bases, with 8 bases between them. Per germline, CDR1 ENHRY and CDR2 SYGVKD. The CDR3 runs to 13 residues.